These 30 T cell receptor beta chains were all obtained from the same sample, sequenced in a study of PD-1 blockade in classical Hodgkin lymphoma. The time point is: cycle 4 day 1 (C4D1), after about 6 weeks of nivolumab. Exposure to brentuximab vedotin varied, and each patient had relapsed following autologous stem cell transplantation. Using immunoSEQ multiplex PCR, the repertoire was profiled, and TCRdb retains in-frame clones only, with some absent. The sample carries 50,000 to 65,000 clones, about 90% recorded once. The sequenced sample was peripheral blood mononuclear cells (PBMCs), obtained before the fourth cycle of nivolumab. Receptors originate from a human donor with classical Hodgkin lymphoma.

The V gene is TRBV6-6, the J gene TRBJ2-2; the match to TRBD1 covers 7 bases. V dropped 4 bases and J dropped 2; count of bases not matched to a gene: 7. This CDR3 comprises 16 residues. Germline V CDR1 and CDR2: MNHNY, SVGAGI (reference sequence). CDR3 amino acids: CASSSGDSTNTGELFF. The CDR3 nucleotides are TGTGCCAGCAGTTCTGGGGACAGTACCAACACCGGGGAGCTGTTTTTT.

For the CDR3, the DNA is TGCGCCAGCAGCCTGACAGGGGCCGCCTACGAGCAGTACTTC. It translates to CASSLTGAAYEQYF. The rearrangement uses TRBV5-1 and TRBJ2-7; TRBD1 matches 8 bases. The V and J ends lost 4 bases and 2 bases, in that order; junction bases with no gene match: 5. The CDR3 extends over 14 amino acids. Germline CDR1 and CDR2: SGHRS and YFSETQ.

This chain uses TRBV2 with TRBJ2-5; no definite D call. Germline V CDR1 and CDR2: SNHLY, FYNNEI. V was shortened by 5 bases and J by 5 bases, with 12 bases between the two germline ends. This CDR3 is 13 amino acids long. Here the CDR3 reads CASSRNLRETQYF. The CDR3 nucleotides read TGTGCCAGCAGTCGAAACCTCCGGGAGACCCAGTACTTC.

The V and J genes are TRBV11-2 and TRBJ2-7, with D possibly matching TRBD1 (6 bases). Deletions cut 4 bases from V and 2 bases from J, with 12 bases between. Germline CDR1 SGHAT, CDR2 FQNNGV. The CDR3 totals 14 residues. The chain's CDR3 is CASSSRTVPYEQYF. As DNA, the CDR3 is TGTGCCAGCAGCTCACGGACAGTGCCCTACGAGCAGTACTTC.

Of note for this clone: Other nucleotide sequences from this sample produce the same CDR3. CDR3 DNA sequence: TGCGCCAGCAGCTCTACAGGCGGGGGAGGGGAAAAACTGTTTTTT. Translation gives CASSSTGGGGEKLFF. The J gene is TRBJ1-4, the V gene TRBV5-1, with a weak D call TRBD1 (5 bases). Trimming took 3 bases from V and 8 from J, leaving 17 bases between them. The length of the CDR3 is 15 residues. Germline-derived CDR1 and CDR2 are SGHRS and YFSETQ.

In this sample, this clone turned up a few times. DNA for the CDR3: TGTGCCAGCAGCTTAGGCAGATCACCCCTCCACTTT. It translates to CASSLGRSPLHF. The J gene is TRBJ1-6, the V gene TRBV7-3; D remains ambiguous. The V and J ends lost 2 bases and 10 bases respectively, with 6 bases between them. Germline CDR1 and CDR2: SGHTA and FQGTGA. CDR3 length: 12 residues. Complete variable domain (other parts from reference TRBV7-3 and TRBJ1-6): GAGVSQTPSNKVTEKGKYVELRCDPISGHTALYWYRQSLGQGPEFLIYFQGTGAADDSGLPNDRFFAVRPEGSVSTLKIQRTERGDSAVYLCASSLGRSPLHFGNGTRLTVT.

The CDR3 protein is CASRDLQETQYF. The CDR3 DNA follows: TGCGCCAGCCGGGATTTACAAGAGACCCAGTACTTC. The chain has TRBV5-1 and TRBJ2-5; tentatively, D is TRBD2 (5 bases). Germline V CDR1 and CDR2: SGHRS, YFSETQ. Trimming took 7 bases from V and 2 from J, leaving 9 bases between them. There are 12 residues in the CDR3.

The CDR3 DNA follows: TGCGCCAGCAGCTTGCTCCCCCGTGGGAGGCCACGGAATGAGCAGTTCTTC. Its protein is CASSLLPRGRPRNEQFF. The chain joins TRBV5-1 to TRBJ2-1, with D perhaps TRBD2 (6 bases). The CDR3 consists of 17 residues. CDR1 and CDR2 (germline): SGHRS, YFSETQ. V was trimmed by 1 base and J by 7 bases, leaving 21 bases between them.

The rearrangement uses TRBV5-1 and TRBJ2-7, with 11 positions matching TRBD2. The CDR3 has 15 residues. V dropped 0 bases and J dropped 3; count of bases not matched to a gene: 2. Germline CDR1 is SGHRS and CDR2 is YFSETQ. CDR3 residues: CASSLVGTSGYEQYF. CDR3 nucleotide sequence: TGCGCCAGCAGCTTGGTAGGGACTAGCGGCTACGAGCAGTACTTC.

This clone was found a few times. This rearrangement joins TRBV12-2 to TRBJ2-1; whether TRBD2, the table's D call, matches the DNA was not checked. TRBV12-2 is assigned pseudogene status. The CDR3 covers 14 residues. CDR3 loop: CASRLAGGHNEQFF. The DNA for the CDR3 is TGTGCAAGTCGCTTAGCGGGGGGGCACAATGAGCAGTTCTTC.

A few counts support this clone. This chain joins TRBV27 and TRBJ2-5, with TRBD1 matching 7 bases. Germline CDR1 and CDR2: MNHEY and SMNVEV (reference sequence). CDR3 length: 13 residues. J gave up 1 base and V 6 bases, and 2 bases lay outside the gene matches. The CDR3 region is CASRRGPQETQYF. The CDR3 region has the DNA TGTGCCAGCAGGAGGGGGCCCCAAGAGACCCAGTACTTC.

The chain is built from TRBV19 and TRBJ1-5, with TRBD1 as a possible D gene (5 bases). V lost 4 bases and J lost 0, with 13 bases in between. Germline V gene data show CDR1 as LNHDA and CDR2 as SQIVND (reference sequence). The CDR3 covers 16 residues. DNA for the CDR3: TGTGCCAGTAGTAGGACGGGACTCCTTAGCAATCAGCCCCAGCATTTT. The encoded protein is CASSRTGLLSNQPQHF.

This chain joins TRBV9 and TRBJ2-1; 10 nucleotides align to TRBD2. This CDR3 has 18 residues. J gave up 0 bases and V 0 bases, and 6 bases lay outside the gene matches. The germline gives CDR1 SGDLS, CDR2 YYNGEE. As DNA, the CDR3 is TGTGCCAGCAGCGTAGAAGCGGGGGGGCTGAGCTCCTACAATGAGCAGTTCTTC. This translates into CASSVEAGGLSSYNEQFF.

This clone was seen a single time. The V call is TRBV6-6, the J call TRBJ2-2, with D unresolved. CDR1 MNHNY and CDR2 SVGAGI come from the germline V gene (reference sequence). CDR3 length: 16 residues. Trimming removed 2 bases from V and 4 bases from J, with 14 bases in between. This CDR3 is CASSYGLGKGTGELFF. The CDR3 DNA reads TGTGCCAGCAGTTACGGGCTGGGTAAGGGCACCGGGGAGCTGTTTTTT.

The rearrangement joins TRBV4-1 to TRBJ2-5; 13 bases agree with TRBD2. Per germline, CDR1 MGHRA and CDR2 YSYEKL. The V and J ends lost 2 bases and 2 bases, in that order; junction bases with no gene match: 2. The CDR3 runs to 16 residues. In nucleotides, the CDR3 is TGCGCCAGCAGCCAACCGGGACTAGCGGGGCAAGAGACCCAGTACTTC. Protein product: CASSQPGLAGQETQYF.

The chain combines TRBV12-5 with TRBJ1-1; possibly TRBD1 for D (6 bases). The CDR3 is 12 residues long. Germline V CDR1 and CDR2: LGHNT, FRNRAP. Trimming cost V 6 bases and J 11 bases, with 16 bases left between them. As DNA, the CDR3 is TGTGCTAGTGGCCATGACAGGTCTGGCGCTTTCTTT. Residues: CASGHDRSGAFF.

This clone was recorded once. The V and J genes are TRBV7-8 and TRBJ1-6; D unclear. The CDR3 extends over 16 amino acids. CDR1 is SGHVS, CDR2 FQNEAQ, per germline. The ends were cut back, 5 bases at V and 10 bases at J, with 21 bases in the middle. Written as DNA, the CDR3 is TGTGCCAGCAGCCCATGGGGAGGATTTGATGGGTCACCCCTCCACTTT. This sequence encodes CASSPWGGFDGSPLHF.

This chain uses TRBV5-4 with TRBJ1-1; D is ambiguous. V lost 0 bases and J lost 1, with 4 bases in between. Germline V gene sequence: CDR1 SGHNT, CDR2 YYREEE (reference sequence). The CDR3 is 13 residues long. The CDR3 spells CASSLAGNTEAFF. The CDR3 nucleotides are TGTGCCAGCAGCTTGGCTGGGAACACTGAAGCTTTCTTT.

V usage is TRBV7-8 and J usage is TRBJ2-1; TRBD2 agrees at 11 bases. Germline CDR1 reads SGHVS; CDR2 reads FQNEAQ. J gave up 6 bases and V 6 bases, and 16 bases lay outside the gene matches. The CDR3 has 18 amino acids. The CDR3 nucleotides are TGTGCCAGCAGTCCCCCCCAGCTAGCGGGGGGCCCAGGCAATGAGCAGTTCTTC. Protein sequence: CASSPPQLAGGPGNEQFF.

This chain uses TRBV9 with TRBJ2-3; no reliable D call. Germline lookup yields CDR1 SGDLS and CDR2 YYNGEE. Trimming pared 0 bases from V and 4 bases from J, leaving 15 bases between. The CDR3 spans 16 residues. CDR3 region: CASSVGVIGSPDTQYF. The CDR3 DNA sequence: TGTGCCAGCAGCGTAGGAGTTATAGGATCCCCAGATACGCAGTATTTT.

In this sample, this clone turned up a few times. The V gene is TRBV9, the J gene TRBJ2-1; D is perhaps TRBD2 (5 bases). CDR3 length: 15 residues. Between the trimmed V and J ends, which lost 4 bases and 0 bases, there was a span of 11 bases. Germline CDR1 SGDLS, CDR2 YYNGEE. In DNA, the CDR3 is TGTGCCAGCAGCATAGCGACGGGCTCCTACAATGAGCAGTTCTTC. It translates to CASSIATGSYNEQFF.

This chain connects TRBV5-1 to TRBJ1-2; possibly TRBD1 for D (6 bases). CDR1 and CDR2 from the germline V gene are SGHRS and YFSETQ. This CDR3 has 14 amino acids. The germline V and J ends were trimmed by 0 bases and 8 bases, with 14 bases remaining between them. This CDR3 is CASSLDTGLGGYTF. The CDR3 coding sequence is TGCGCCAGCAGCTTGGATACAGGGCTAGGGGGCTACACCTTC.

For the CDR3, the DNA is TGTGCCAGCAGCTTACCTTATTCCACTGAAGCTTTCTTT. It encodes CASSLPYSTEAFF. The chain links TRBV7-8 to TRBJ1-1; D gene unclear. Per germline, CDR1 SGHVS and CDR2 FQNEAQ. The length of the CDR3 is 13 residues. The V end lost 2 bases, the J end lost 4 bases, and 8 bases lay between the germline ends.

The chain couples TRBV5-1 to TRBJ1-1, with TRBD1 identical over 9 bases. Germline values: CDR1 SGHRS, CDR2 YFSETQ. CDR3 length equals 14 residues. Losses at the gene ends were 4 bases for V and 7 bases for J; bases not matched to a gene: 8. The CDR3 DNA reads TGCGCCAGCAGCCCTGGGACAGGGAAGGTTGAAGCTTTCTTT. This translates into CASSPGTGKVEAFF.

V usage is TRBV14 and J usage is TRBJ1-1, with a weak D call TRBD1 (6 bases). The CDR3 is 16 residues long. V was shortened by 5 bases and J by 1 base, with 17 bases between the two germline ends. CDR1 is SGHDN, CDR2 FVKESK, per germline. The CDR3 DNA reads TGTGCCAGCAGCTTAGGGGGAGCGGTTGCGAACACTGAAGCTTTCTTT. Encoded protein: CASSLGGAVANTEAFF.

The V and J genes are TRBV5-1 and TRBJ2-1, with 8 bases matching TRBD2. Germline V lookup: CDR1 SGHRS, CDR2 YFSETQ. The CDR3 totals 15 residues. J was trimmed by 0 bases and V by 4 bases; bases with no gene match: 3. For the CDR3, the DNA is TGCGCCAGCAGCCCAAGCGGGGGCTCCTACAATGAGCAGTTCTTC. Protein: CASSPSGGSYNEQFF.

V is TRBV11-2 and J is TRBJ2-4, with 8 bases lining up with TRBD2. V gave up 1 base and J gave up 3 bases; unmatched junction bases: 11. CDR1 is SGHAT, CDR2 FQNNGV, per germline. The CDR3 totals 18 residues. The CDR3 sequence: CASSLVPLAALNKNIQYF. CDR3 nucleotide sequence: TGTGCCAGCAGCTTAGTCCCACTAGCGGCATTAAACAAAAACATTCAGTACTTC.

The rearrangement links TRBV7-9 to TRBJ2-3, with 12 bases identical to TRBD1. This CDR3 has 16 amino acids. The germline V gene encodes CDR1 SEHNR and CDR2 FQNEAQ (reference sequence). The V gene end was trimmed by 7 bases and the J gene end by 6 bases; junction bases not matched to a gene: 11. The CDR3 sequence: CASTTDGTGGFDTQYF. DNA for the CDR3: TGTGCCAGCACCACCGATGGGACAGGGGGCTTCGATACGCAGTATTTT.

This sequence joins TRBV9 and TRBJ1-3; no clear D gene. The CDR3 has 13 amino acids. Germline V CDR1 and CDR2: SGDLS, YYNGEE. The ends were cut back, 7 bases at V and 2 bases at J, with 10 bases in the middle. CDR3 in amino acids: CASAGSAGNTIYF. Written as DNA, the CDR3 is TGTGCCAGCGCGGGATCTGCTGGAAACACCATATATTTT. Based on the CDR3 plus reference TRBV9 and TRBJ1-3, the full variable domain is DSGVTQTPKHLITATGQRVTLRCSPRSGDLSVYWYQQSLDQGLQFLIQYYNGEERAKGNILERFSAQQFPDLHSELNLSSLELGDSALYFCASAGSAGNTIYFGEGSWLTVV.

The chain recombines TRBV5-1 with TRBJ2-5; 8 bases agree with TRBD2. This CDR3 contains 16 residues. J was trimmed by 4 bases and V by 1 base; bases with no gene match: 9. CDR1 and CDR2 from the germline V gene are SGHRS and YFSETQ. CDR3 amino acids: CASSLRGSGGRETQYF. The CDR3 nucleotides are TGCGCCAGCAGCTTGAGGGGCAGCGGGGGCCGAGAGACCCAGTACTTC.